The TCR beta chain described here comes from a study of neurological immune-mediated disorders. With 2 bases clipped from V and 4 bases from J, the junction kept 11 bases outside the gene matches. The CDR3 sequence is 17 residues long. Germline lookup yields CDR1 DFQATT and CDR2 SNEGSKA (reference sequence). This clonotype has ten or more counts. MiXCR was run by TCRdb on the 5' RACE reads, yielding one entry per CDR3 protein. Of 100,000 to 150,000 distinct CDR3 sequences in the sample, roughly 3.4% were seen once. Sequencing was done on a sample of PBMCs. The rearrangement uses TRBV20-1 and TRBJ1-4; TRBD1 matches at 9 bases. The sequence came from a woman aged 25 to 45 with multiple sclerosis. CDR3 loop: CSARLISRQGVNEKLFF. The CDR3 region has the DNA TGCAGTGCTAGACTGATCTCCCGACAGGGGGTTAATGAAAAACTGTTTTTT.